This is a list of T cell receptor beta chains from one sample in a study of T cells in localized non-small cell lung cancer. Repertoires were generated with immunoSEQ multiplex PCR, while TCRdb's copy carries only in-frame clones and drops some. This table holds around 78,000 clones, 88% found once. The starting material was peripheral blood, obtained before any cancer treatment. The receptors originated from a woman aged 40-69 years with stage I squamous cell lung carcinoma. Each CDR3 is given with its conserved first and last residue. D genes are given only for firm matches. The size of a clone is reported for some rows only, either as once, few or many, or as a class for expanded clones.

j_gene	abundance	d_gene	v_gene	CDR3nt	CDR3aa
TRBJ2-1	.	.	TRBV9	TGTGCCAGCAGCCCCCGTAACAATGAGCAGTTCTTC	CASSPRNNEQFF
TRBJ2-5	.	.	TRBV30	TGTGCCTGGAGTACCGGATTGGGCAGGCAAGAGACCCAGTACTTC	CAWSTGLGRQETQYF
TRBJ1-4	.	.	TRBV19	TGTGCCAGTAGTACGCGGGCAGAGGAAAAACTGTTTTTT	CASSTRAEEKLFF
TRBJ1-1	few	.	TRBV7-7	TGTGCTAGCAGCTCCGAGTGGGGCACTGAAGCTTTCTTT	CASSSEWGTEAFF
TRBJ1-1	.	.	TRBV5-4	TGTGCCAGCAGCTTGGACCGCGAAGGGACTGAAGCTTTCTTT	CASSLDREGTEAFF
TRBJ2-6	.	TRBD1	TRBV5-1	TGCGCCAGCGGCCCGGGACAGACCTTCTCTGGGGCCAACGTCCTGACTTTC	CASGPGQTFSGANVLTF
TRBJ1-2	few	TRBD1	TRBV19	TGTGCCAGTAGTACCGACAGGGGAGGTTATGGCTATGGCTACACCTTC	CASSTDRGGYGYGYTF
TRBJ2-3	.	TRBD2	TRBV10-2	TGCGCCAGCAGTGCGGCGGGGGGGAGCACAGATACGCAGTATTTT	CASSAAGGSTDTQYF
TRBJ2-2	.	.	TRBV5-1	TGCGCCAGCAGCTTGAGGACCACTACCGGGGAGCTGTTTTTT	CASSLRTTTGELFF
TRBJ1-1	.	.	TRBV7-9	TGTGCCAGCAGCGTTACGGTGAACACTGAAGCTTTCTTT	CASSVTVNTEAFF
TRBJ2-2	.	TRBD2	TRBV2	TGTGCCAGTCAGGGACCTCCGGGGGGCGGGGAGCTGTTTTTT	CASQGPPGGGELFF
TRBJ2-7	.	TRBD2	TRBV30	TGTGCCTGGAGTGGGGGACTAGCGGGCTACGAGCAGTACTTC	CAWSGGLAGYEQYF
TRBJ1-2	.	TRBD1	TRBV4-1	TGCGCCAGCAGCCAAGATATGAGACAGGGGGCGGACTATGGCTACACCTTC	CASSQDMRQGADYGYTF
TRBJ2-3	.	TRBD2	TRBV5-1	TGCGCCAGCAGCTTGGCCGTGGTAGCGGGTCACACAGATACGCAGTATTTT	CASSLAVVAGHTDTQYF
TRBJ2-5	.	TRBD2	TRBV7-3	TGTGCCAGCAGTCTTAGCGGGGGGGCCGTGGAGACCCAGTACTTC	CASSLSGGAVETQYF
TRBJ1-2	.	.	TRBV7-3	TGTGCCAGCAGCCCAAAGGGGGACCCATCACTAAACTATGGCTACACCTTC	CASSPKGDPSLNYGYTF
TRBJ1-4	.	TRBD1	TRBV7-2	TGTGCCAGCAGCTTAGGGGACAGATGGGGAGAAAAACTGTTTTTT	CASSLGDRWGEKLFF
TRBJ2-3	.	.	TRBV30	TGTGCCTGGAGTGTGGGGGCCCTAGCGGGCACAGATACGCAGTATTTT	CAWSVGALAGTDTQYF
TRBJ2-7	.	TRBD1	TRBV5-4	TGTGCCGGCAGCTTGGCAGGACAGGGTGGGCAGTACTTC	CAGSLAGQGGQYF
TRBJ2-7	once	.	TRBV18	TGTGCCAGCTCACCAAGGGACACTGGATACGAGCAGTACTTC	CASSPRDTGYEQYF
TRBJ2-5	.	TRBD1	TRBV6-5	TGTGCCAGCAGCACTAGGCCAGGGGGCTCGGAGACCCAGTACTTC	CASSTRPGGSETQYF
TRBJ1-2	.	.	TRBV6-5	TGTGCCAGCAGTCCTTATGGGGGGCTTTATGGCTACACCTTC	CASSPYGGLYGYTF
TRBJ1-4	.	TRBD1	TRBV18	TGTGCCAGCTCACCTGGGACAGTTGGAACTAATGAAAAACTGTTTTTT	CASSPGTVGTNEKLFF
TRBJ1-1	.	.	TRBV5-6	TGTGCCAGCAGTTTCGGGGGCGGTGAAGCTTTCTTT	CASSFGGGEAFF
TRBJ1-1	.	.	TRBV5-8	TGTGCCAGCAGCTTGGCCGGGGGGAACACTGAAGCTTTCTTT	CASSLAGGNTEAFF
TRBJ1-3	.	.	TRBV15	TGTGCCACCAGCAACCAGGGAGCACGAGGAAACACCATATATTTT	CATSNQGARGNTIYF
TRBJ2-3	.	.	TRBV6-1	TGTGCCAGCAGTGAAAGGAATAGCGGAGGGGATACGCAGTATTTT	CASSERNSGGDTQYF
TRBJ2-2	.	.	TRBV14	TGTGCCAGCAGCCAGGAACTTGGGAACACCGGGGAGCTGTTTTTT	CASSQELGNTGELFF
TRBJ1-1	.	TRBD1	TRBV6-6	TGTGCCAGCAGTACCTACGGGACAGGGGACACTGAAGCTTTCTTT	CASSTYGTGDTEAFF
TRBJ1-2	.	.	TRBV18	TGTGCCAGCTCAGACAGTCCCTTCTATGGCTACACCTTC	CASSDSPFYGYTF
TRBJ2-3	.	.	TRBV10-2	TGCGCCAGCAGTGGTGGCCGAACAGATACGCAGTATTTT	CASSGGRTDTQYF
TRBJ1-3	.	.	TRBV30	TGTGCCTGGAGTGTAGGCTCTGGAAACACCATATATTTT	CAWSVGSGNTIYF
TRBJ1-4	.	.	TRBV9	TGTGCCAGCAGCAAACTGGGATCTAATGAAAAACTGTTTTTT	CASSKLGSNEKLFF
TRBJ2-5	.	TRBD2	TRBV4-1	TGCGCCAGCAGCCAAGTGGCTAGCGGCTCCCAAGAGACCCAGTACTTC	CASSQVASGSQETQYF
TRBJ1-5	.	TRBD1	TRBV19	TGTGCCAGTAGTAGAGGGACAGGGGTGGGTCAGCCCCAGCATTTT	CASSRGTGVGQPQHF
TRBJ2-5	.	TRBD2	TRBV9	TGTGCCAGCAGCGGGCCCGGGACTAGAGGAGAGACCCAGTACTTC	CASSGPGTRGETQYF
TRBJ2-3	.	.	TRBV13	TGTGCCAGCAGCTTAGGCCATGGAGATACGCAGTATTTT	CASSLGHGDTQYF
TRBJ1-1	.	TRBD1	TRBV6-5	TGTGCCAGCAGTTACCTCGGGACAGGACGGGCCCCTGAAGCTTTCTTT	CASSYLGTGRAPEAFF
TRBJ1-2	.	.	TRBV5-1	TGCGCCAGCAGCTTGGGACGCAGCGGTCGAGGCTACACCTTC	CASSLGRSGRGYTF
TRBJ2-1	once	.	TRBV5-4	TGTGCCAGCAGCTTGTTACTCAATGAGCAGTTCTTC	CASSLLLNEQFF
TRBJ1-5	.	.	TRBV5-6	TGTGCCAGCAGCTTAGGTTCCGGGACCGCAAATCGGCCCCAGCATTTT	CASSLGSGTANRPQHF
TRBJ1-2	once	.	TRBV30	TGTGCCTGGAGTGGCACCATGACGGTTCCCTATGGCTACACCTTC	CAWSGTMTVPYGYTF
TRBJ1-2	.	.	TRBV19	TGTGCCAGTAGTATTCCCGACGGGGGCTACACCTTC	CASSIPDGGYTF
TRBJ2-1	.	.	TRBV18	TGTGCCAGCTCACAAATACAGGGCGGCAATGAGCAGTTCTTC	CASSQIQGGNEQFF
TRBJ1-2	.	.	TRBV2	TGTGCCAGCAGTGAAGACAAGAATAACTATGGCTACACCTTC	CASSEDKNNYGYTF
TRBJ1-6	.	TRBD1	TRBV6-1	TGTGCCAGCAGGAGCGGACAGGGGAATTCACCCCTCCACTTT	CASRSGQGNSPLHF